Included here is one TCR beta chain sequence, with context. The entry originates in a study of blood T cell repertoires in COVID-19. About the research overall: Italy, Spain and the United States were the sources of the convalescent and acute COVID-19 samples. PBMCs, B-cell-depleted T cells, or T cells provided the cDNA or gDNA that made up the material.

Germline V gene lookup returns CDR1 SGDLS and CDR2 YYNGEE. Between the trimmed V and J ends, which lost 0 bases and 3 bases, there was a span of 7 bases. The CDR3 covers 14 residues. The authors' processing: Reference gene primer amplification gave nucleated cell count estimates. The assay was immunoSEQ multiplex PCR, and TCRdb's table has in-frame clones only and misses some. The D gene and trimming were derived from the DNA, and the V and J assignments and clone size from that table. This sample yields tens of thousands of clones, of which roughly 86% are seen a single time; around 1.9% belongs to the top ten.

The specimen was peripheral blood. The chain joins TRBV9 to TRBJ2-1; tentatively, D is TRBD1 (5 bases). The receptor was isolated from a woman between 55 and 75 years old with acute or convalescent COVID-19. The CDR3 DNA reads TGTGCCAGCAGCGTAGAAACAGGCTACAATGAGCAGTTCTTC. Its protein is CASSVETGYNEQFF.